This T cell receptor beta chain is drawn from a study of human T cells and chemical hapten exposure. The time point here: patch test 2, 6 weeks after DPC sensitization. The treatment here: therapeutic diphenylcyclopropenone sensitization with weekly scalp DPC. This clonotype was counted a few times. This CDR3 is 12 amino acids long. Germline loops: CDR1 MDHEN, CDR2 SYDVKM. V lost 2 bases and J lost 9, with 8 bases in between. In TCRdb, the RACE reads were re-called with MiXCR into one record per CDR3 protein. The table shows 75,000 to 100,000 distinct CDR3 sequences, with approximately 9.3% occurring only once.

V usage is TRBV28 and J usage is TRBJ1-5; D is uncertain. The sample here was whole blood, taken in connection with sensitization to the hapten diphenylcyclopropenone (DPC). The TCR sequence derives from a middle-aged woman with alopecia areata. Some clones in this sample may be carry-over from other donors' samples. The CDR3 nucleotides read TGTGCCAGCAGTTTAACATTCGGGCCCCAGCATTTT. It is translated as CASSLTFGPQHF.